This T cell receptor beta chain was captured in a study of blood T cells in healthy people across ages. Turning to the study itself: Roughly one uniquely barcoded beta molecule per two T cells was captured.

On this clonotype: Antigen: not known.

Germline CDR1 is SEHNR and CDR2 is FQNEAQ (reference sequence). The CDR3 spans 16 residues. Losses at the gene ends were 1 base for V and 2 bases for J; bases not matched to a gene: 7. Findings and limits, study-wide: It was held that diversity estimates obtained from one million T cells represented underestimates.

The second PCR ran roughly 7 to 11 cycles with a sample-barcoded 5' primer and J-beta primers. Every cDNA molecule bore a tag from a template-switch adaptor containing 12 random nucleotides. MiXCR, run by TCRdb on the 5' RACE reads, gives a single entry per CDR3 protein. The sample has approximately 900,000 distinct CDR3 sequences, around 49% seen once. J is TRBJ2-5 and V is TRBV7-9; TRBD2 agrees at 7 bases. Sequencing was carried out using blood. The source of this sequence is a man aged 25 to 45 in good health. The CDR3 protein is CASSLGPAGVQETQYF. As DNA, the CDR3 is TGTGCCAGCAGCTTAGGACCCGCGGGGGTGCAAGAGACCCAGTACTTC.